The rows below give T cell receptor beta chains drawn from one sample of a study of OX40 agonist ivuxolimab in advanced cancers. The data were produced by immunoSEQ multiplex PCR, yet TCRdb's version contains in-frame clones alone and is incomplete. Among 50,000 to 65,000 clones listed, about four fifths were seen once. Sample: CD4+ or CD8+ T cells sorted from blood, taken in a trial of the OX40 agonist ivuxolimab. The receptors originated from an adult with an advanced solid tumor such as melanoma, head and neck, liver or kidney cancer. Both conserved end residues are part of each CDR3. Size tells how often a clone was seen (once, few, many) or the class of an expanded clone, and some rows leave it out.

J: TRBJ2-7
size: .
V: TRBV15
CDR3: CATSRDRGGAEQYF

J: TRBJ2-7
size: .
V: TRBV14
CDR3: CASSQDQTTRQYF

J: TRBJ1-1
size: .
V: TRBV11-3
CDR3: CASSVTAYTEAFF

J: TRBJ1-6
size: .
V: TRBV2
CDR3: CASSRQASSYNSPLHF

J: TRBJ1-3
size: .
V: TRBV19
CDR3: CASSDGQRSGNTIYF

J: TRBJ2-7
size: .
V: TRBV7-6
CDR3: CASTPERYYEQYF

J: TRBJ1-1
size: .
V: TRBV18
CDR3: CASSPGQDTEAFF

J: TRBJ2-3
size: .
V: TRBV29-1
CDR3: CSVSPGTDTQYF

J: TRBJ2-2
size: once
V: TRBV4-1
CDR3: CASSWDRAGANTGELFF

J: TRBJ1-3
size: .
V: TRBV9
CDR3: CASSVERGLGGNTIYF

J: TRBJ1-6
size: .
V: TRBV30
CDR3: CAWKSVPLNSPLHF

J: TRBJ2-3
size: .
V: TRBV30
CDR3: CAWSAGTSSQYF

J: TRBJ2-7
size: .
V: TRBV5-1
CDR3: CASSAQTSGGSSYEQYF

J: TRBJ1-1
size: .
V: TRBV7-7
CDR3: CASSRGGSQGLPNTEAFF

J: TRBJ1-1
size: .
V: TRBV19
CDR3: CASDQGRVKKGMNTEAFF

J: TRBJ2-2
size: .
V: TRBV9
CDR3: CASSPRAFANTGELFF

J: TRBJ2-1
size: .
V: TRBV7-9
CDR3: CASSPSGGFNEQFF

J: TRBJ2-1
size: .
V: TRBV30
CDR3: CAWSDSVDYNEQFF

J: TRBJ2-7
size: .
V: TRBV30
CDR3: CAWGTGIYEQYF

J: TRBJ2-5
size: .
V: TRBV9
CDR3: CASSVEVETQYF

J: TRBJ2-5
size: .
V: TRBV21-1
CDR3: CASTRPPGGAGKTQYF

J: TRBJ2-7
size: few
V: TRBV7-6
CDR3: CASSLRDRGEQYF

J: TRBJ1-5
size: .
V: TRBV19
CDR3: CASTPDGGARNQPQHF

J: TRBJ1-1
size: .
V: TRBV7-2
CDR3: CASSSQQGPALAFF

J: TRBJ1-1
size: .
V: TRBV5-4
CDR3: CASSLEQGVTEAFF

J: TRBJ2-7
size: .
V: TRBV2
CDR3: CASSRGFSYEQYF

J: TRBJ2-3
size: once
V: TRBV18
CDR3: CASSPSVGEIRYF

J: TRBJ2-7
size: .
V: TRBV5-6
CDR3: CASARDRSYEQYF

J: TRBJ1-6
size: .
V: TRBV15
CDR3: CATSRDGPVLHF

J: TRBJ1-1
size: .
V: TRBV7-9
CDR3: CASSLGTGVANTEAFF

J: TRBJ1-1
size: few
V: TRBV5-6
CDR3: CASSLVREETEAFF

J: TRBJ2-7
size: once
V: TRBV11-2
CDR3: CASSQNRVGYEQYF

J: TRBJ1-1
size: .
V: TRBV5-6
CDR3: CASSPGGTPLGAFF

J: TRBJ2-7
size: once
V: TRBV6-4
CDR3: CASSAGIGPYEQYF

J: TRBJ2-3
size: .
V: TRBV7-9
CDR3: CASSPGLANGDTQYF

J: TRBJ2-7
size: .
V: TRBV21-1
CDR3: CASSPPLGGEYF

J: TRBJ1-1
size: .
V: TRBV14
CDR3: CASSQVGSAEAFF

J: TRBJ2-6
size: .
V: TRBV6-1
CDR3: CASSEDSSGANVLTF

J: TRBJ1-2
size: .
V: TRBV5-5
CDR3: CASSLSGNYGYTF

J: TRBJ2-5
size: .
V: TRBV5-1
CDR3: CASSPSGRGFAETQYF

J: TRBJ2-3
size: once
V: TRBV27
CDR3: CASSLRGADTQYF

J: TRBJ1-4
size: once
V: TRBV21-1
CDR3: CASSTRQGADEKLFF

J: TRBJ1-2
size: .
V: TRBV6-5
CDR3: CASSYVRTGGNYGYTF

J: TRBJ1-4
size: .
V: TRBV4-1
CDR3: CASSRKEGGGIEKLFF

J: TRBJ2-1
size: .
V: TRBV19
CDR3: CASSIMGYDEQFF

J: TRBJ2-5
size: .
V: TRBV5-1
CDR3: CASSSRLAGGQETQYF

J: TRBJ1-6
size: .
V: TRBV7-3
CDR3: CASSVQPGNSPLHF

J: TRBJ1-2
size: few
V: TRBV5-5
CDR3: CASSLGQGVDYGYTF

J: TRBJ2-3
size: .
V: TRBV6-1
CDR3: CASSETLEDTQYF

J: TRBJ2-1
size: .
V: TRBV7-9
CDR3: CASSSRQASSYNEQFF

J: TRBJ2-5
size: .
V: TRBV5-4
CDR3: CASSLGTSAPGETQYF

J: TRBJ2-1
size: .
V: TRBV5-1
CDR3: CASSLDLSSYNEQFF

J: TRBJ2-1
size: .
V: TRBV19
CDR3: CASSVSSVAEQFF

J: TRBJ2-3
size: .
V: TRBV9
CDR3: CASSVSGGAVLADTQYF

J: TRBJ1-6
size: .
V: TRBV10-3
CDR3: CAISGDRGENSPLHF